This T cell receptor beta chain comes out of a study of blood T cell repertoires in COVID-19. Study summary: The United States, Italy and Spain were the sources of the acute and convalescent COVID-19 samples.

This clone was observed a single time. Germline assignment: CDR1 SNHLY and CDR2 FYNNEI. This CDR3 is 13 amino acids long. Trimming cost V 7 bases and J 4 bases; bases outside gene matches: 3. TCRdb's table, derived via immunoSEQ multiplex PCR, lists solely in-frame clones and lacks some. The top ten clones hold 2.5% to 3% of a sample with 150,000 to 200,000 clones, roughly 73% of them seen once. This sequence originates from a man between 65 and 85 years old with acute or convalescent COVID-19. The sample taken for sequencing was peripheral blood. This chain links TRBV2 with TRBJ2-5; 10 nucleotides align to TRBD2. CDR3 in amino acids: CASTTSGAETQYF. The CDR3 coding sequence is TGTGCCAGCACTACTAGCGGGGCAGAGACCCAGTACTTC.